A selection of T cell receptor beta chains follows, all from one sample in a study of graft-versus-host responses after intestinal transplantation. The assay was immunoSEQ multiplex PCR, and TCRdb's table has in-frame clones only and misses some. The sample yields over 100,000 clones, 85% to 95% seen once. No cognate antigen is known for these TCRs. Material: unstimulated CD4+ T cells sorted from spleen or lymph node cells, obtained before intestinal transplant. Receptors originate from a human donor who received an intestinal transplant. Both conserved end residues are part of each CDR3. The D gene is left open where the match is weak. Expanded clones are given a class, and other clones once, few, many or no size at all.

j_call d_call v_call clone_size cdr3_aa cdr3_nt
TRBJ1-1 . TRBV9 . CASSAGGTEAFF TGTGCCAGCAGCGCGGGGGGCACTGAAGCTTTCTTT
TRBJ2-2 . TRBV6-5 . CAGRRAVNTGELFF TGTGCCGGGCGCCGGGCGGTGAACACCGGGGAGCTGTTTTTT
TRBJ2-3 . TRBV30 . CAWSKRTTDTQYF TGTGCCTGGAGTAAACGGACTACAGATACGCAGTATTTT
TRBJ2-6 . TRBV6-5 . CASSYSWGSGANVLTF TGTGCCAGCAGTTACTCTTGGGGCTCTGGGGCCAACGTCCTGACTTTC
TRBJ2-6 . TRBV10-2 . CASSYSGANVLTF TGCGCCAGCAGTTATTCTGGGGCCAACGTCCTGACTTTC
TRBJ2-7 . TRBV6-1 . CASSGRTAPSEQYF TGTGCCAGCAGCGGCCGGACAGCCCCCTCCGAGCAGTACTTC
TRBJ1-5 . TRBV9 . CASSVGVFGPQHF TGTGCCAGCAGCGTAGGAGTTTTTGGGCCCCAGCATTTT
TRBJ1-3 . TRBV2 . CASSEAAGNTIYF TGTGCCAGCAGTGAAGCAGCTGGAAACACCATATATTTT
TRBJ2-1 TRBD2 TRBV2 . CASRGTSGRFYNEQFF TGTGCCAGCAGGGGGACTAGCGGGAGGTTTTACAATGAGCAGTTCTTC
TRBJ2-7 . TRBV5-4 . CASSLAAVGNSYEQYF TGTGCCAGCAGCTTGGCCGCGGTAGGGAACTCCTACGAGCAGTACTTC
TRBJ2-7 . TRBV14 . CASSQALIGEQYF TGTGCCAGCAGCCAAGCGTTAATCGGCGAGCAGTACTTC
TRBJ2-1 TRBD2 TRBV30 . CAWSAPVIEREAHNEQFF TGTGCCTGGAGTGCCCCGGTCATAGAGCGGGAGGCCCACAATGAGCAGTTCTTC
TRBJ2-1 . TRBV6-6 . CASSYSDGSYNEQFF TGTGCCAGCAGTTACTCGGACGGCAGCTACAATGAGCAGTTCTTC
TRBJ2-1 TRBD2 TRBV5-1 few CASRTSGLVHEQFF TGCGCCAGCAGGACTAGCGGCCTTGTTCATGAGCAGTTCTTC
TRBJ2-7 TRBD1 TRBV11-2 . CASSRGGRTYEQYF TGTGCCAGCAGCCGAGGGGGCAGGACCTACGAGCAGTACTTC
TRBJ2-2 . TRBV6-1 . CASRPVANTGELFF TGTGCCAGCAGGCCGGTCGCGAACACCGGGGAGCTGTTTTTT
TRBJ2-7 . TRBV20-1 . CSAQTYEQYF TGCAGTGCTCAGACCTACGAGCAGTACTTC
TRBJ1-5 . TRBV10-3 few CAISEVGKGPQHF TGTGCCATCAGTGAAGTAGGGAAAGGGCCCCAGCATTTT
TRBJ2-3 . TRBV6-5 . CASSFARPRDTQYF TGTGCCAGCAGTTTTGCTCGGCCTAGAGATACGCAGTATTTT
TRBJ1-3 . TRBV28 . CASSPGGASGNTIYF TGTGCCAGCAGTCCGGGAGGGGCCTCTGGAAACACCATATATTTT
TRBJ1-5 . TRBV4-2 . CASSQEGGGNQPQHF TGTGCCAGCAGCCAAGAAGGGGGGGGCAATCAGCCCCAGCATTTT
TRBJ2-2 . TRBV9 . CASNPRGPPTGELFF TGTGCCAGCAACCCTCGGGGCCCGCCCACCGGGGAGCTGTTTTTT
TRBJ1-5 TRBD1 TRBV18 few CASSLGQGPLEHF TGTGCCAGCTCACTCGGACAGGGGCCGTTAGAGCATTTT
TRBJ2-7 TRBD1 TRBV6-6 . CASSPGQLGTKQYF TGTGCCAGCAGCCCGGGACAGCTAGGTACGAAGCAGTACTTC
TRBJ2-7 TRBD2 TRBV18 . CASSLDLAASYEQYF TGTGCCAGCTCTCTTGATCTAGCGGCATCCTACGAGCAGTACTTC
TRBJ2-5 . TRBV30 . CAWSVYRETQYF TGTGCCTGGAGCGTCTACCGGGAGACCCAGTACTTC
TRBJ2-7 TRBD1 TRBV30 . CAWSATHLGQGSYEQYF TGTGCCTGGAGTGCAACCCATCTAGGACAGGGCTCCTACGAGCAGTACTTC
TRBJ1-4 . TRBV7-9 . CASSLGGTTNEKLFF TGTGCCAGCAGCTTAGGTGGGACAACTAATGAAAAACTGTTTTTT
TRBJ2-7 TRBD2 TRBV5-6 . CASSFRSGAGGYEQYF TGTGCCAGCAGCTTTCGGTCGGGAGCGGGAGGGTACGAGCAGTACTTC
TRBJ2-1 TRBD2 TRBV7-3 . CASSLIWSGRADNEQFF TGTGCCAGCAGCTTAATCTGGAGCGGGAGGGCCGACAATGAGCAGTTCTTC
TRBJ1-1 . TRBV5-1 . CASSYRLMNTEAFF TGCGCCAGCAGCTACAGGCTAATGAACACTGAAGCTTTCTTT
TRBJ1-2 . TRBV28 . CASSLAEGIGYTF TGTGCCAGCAGTTTAGCGGAAGGGATCGGCTACACCTTC
TRBJ2-7 . TRBV19 . CASSTGDRYEQYF TGTGCCAGTAGTACGGGGGATCGGTACGAGCAGTACTTC
TRBJ2-5 . TRBV7-9 . CASSPSGETQYF TGTGCCAGCAGCCCCTCCGGGGAGACCCAGTACTTC
TRBJ2-7 TRBD1 TRBV5-1 . CASSLKGAAYEQYF TGCGCCAGCAGCTTAAAGGGGGCCGCCTACGAGCAGTACTTC
TRBJ1-5 . TRBV7-9 . CASSLYRGRANQPQHF TGTGCCAGCAGCTTATATCGGGGCAGGGCTAATCAGCCCCAGCATTTT
TRBJ1-4 . TRBV27 . CASSPQRERELRKLFF TGTGCCAGCAGTCCGCAACGGGAAAGGGAGTTAAGAAAACTGTTTTTT
TRBJ2-7 . TRBV6-5 . CASSSGYSYEQYF TGTGCCAGCAGTTCGGGGTACTCCTACGAGCAGTACTTC
TRBJ1-1 TRBD1 TRBV6-5 . CASRQGATEAFF TGTGCCAGCAGACAGGGGGCCACTGAAGCTTTCTTT
TRBJ2-5 . TRBV7-2 . CASSSPKQGPRGTQYF TGTGCCAGCAGCTCACCCAAGCAGGGACCCCGAGGGACCCAGTACTTC
TRBJ2-3 . TRBV19 once CASSTGLAKDTQYF TGTGCCAGTAGTACGGGGCTAGCCAAAGATACGCAGTATTTT
TRBJ2-5 . TRBV11-2 . CASSLGGGGVQETQYF TGTGCCAGCAGCTTAGGAGGGGGCGGGGTCCAAGAGACCCAGTACTTC
TRBJ2-3 TRBD2 TRBV5-6 . CASSQLRLAGVYTQYF TGTGCCAGCAGCCAATTACGACTAGCGGGAGTATATACGCAGTATTTT
TRBJ1-1 . TRBV29-1 . CSVEDPRAAWVRMNTEAFF TGCAGCGTTGAAGACCCACGGGCAGCCTGGGTTCGGATGAACACTGAAGCTTTCTTT
TRBJ1-5 . TRBV7-7 . CASSLGTNQPQHF TGTGCTAGCAGCTTAGGGACCAATCAGCCCCAGCATTTT
TRBJ1-1 . TRBV29-1 . CSVVTGIMNTEAFF TGCAGCGTTGTCACAGGGATAATGAACACTGAAGCTTTCTTT
TRBJ2-7 TRBD1 TRBV27 . CASRRQGSSYEQYF TGTGCCAGCAGACGACAGGGTTCATCCTACGAGCAGTACTTC
TRBJ2-1 TRBD2 TRBV6-1 . CATVQGLADNEQFF TGTGCCACGGTACAGGGACTAGCGGACAATGAGCAGTTCTTC
TRBJ2-7 TRBD2 TRBV7-9 . CASSPPLSGPIRGEQYF TGTGCCAGCAGCCCCCCGCTTAGCGGGCCCATAAGGGGAGAGCAGTACTTC
TRBJ1-2 . TRBV30 . CAWETHEALGYTF TGTGCCTGGGAAACCCACGAGGCGCTTGGCTACACCTTC
TRBJ2-5 TRBD1 TRBV28 . CASRGLGQGRQETQYF TGTGCCAGCAGGGGTCTAGGACAGGGACGCCAAGAGACCCAGTACTTC
TRBJ2-2 TRBD1 TRBV10-1 . CASRQGAGELFF TGCGCCAGCAGACAGGGGGCCGGGGAGCTGTTTTTT
TRBJ1-5 . TRBV30 . CAWNADSNQPQHF TGTGCCTGGAACGCAGATAGCAATCAGCCCCAGCATTTT
TRBJ2-3 TRBD2 TRBV7-9 once CASSQAGVADTQYF TGTGCCAGCAGCCAAGCGGGAGTCGCGGATACGCAGTATTTT
TRBJ2-3 . TRBV9 . CASSLGPPPDTQYF TGTGCCAGCAGCCTGGGACCACCGCCAGATACGCAGTATTTT